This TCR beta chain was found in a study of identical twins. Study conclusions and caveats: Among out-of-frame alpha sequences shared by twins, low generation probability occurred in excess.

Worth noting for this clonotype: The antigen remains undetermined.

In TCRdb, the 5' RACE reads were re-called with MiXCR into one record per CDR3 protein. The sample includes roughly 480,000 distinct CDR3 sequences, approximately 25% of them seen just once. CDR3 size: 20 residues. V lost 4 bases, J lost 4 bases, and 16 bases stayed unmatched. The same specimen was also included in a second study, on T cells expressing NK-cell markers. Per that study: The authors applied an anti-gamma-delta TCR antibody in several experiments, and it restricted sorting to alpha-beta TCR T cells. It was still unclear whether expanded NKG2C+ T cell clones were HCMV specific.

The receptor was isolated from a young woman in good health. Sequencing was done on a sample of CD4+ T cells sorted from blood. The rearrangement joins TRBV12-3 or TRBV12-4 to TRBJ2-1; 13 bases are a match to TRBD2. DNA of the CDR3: TGTGCCAGCAGTTCCCACGGGGGGAGACTAGCGGGAGGAGGTTACAATGAGCAGTTCTTC. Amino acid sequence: CASSSHGGRLAGGGYNEQFF.